This TCR beta chain derives from a study of neoadjuvant nivolumab and ipilimumab in lung cancer. The study's findings and limits: Pretherapy blood TCR richness correlated positively with resected tumor richness. TCR richness and clonality were higher in tumors than adjacent uninvolved lung. Only two of four nivolumab-treated tumors gained richness and clonality by surgery.

TCRdb's table, derived via immunoSEQ multiplex PCR, lists solely in-frame clones and lacks some. The data hold more than 40,000 clones, with around 89% observed a single time. With regard to this clone: The antigen is undetermined.

This clonotype was sampled from an adult with non-small cell lung cancer. Some clones in this sample may be carry-over from other donors' samples. The material was blood, obtained before neoadjuvant nivolumab, alone or with ipilimumab.

The CDR3 reads CASSFGLAGEQFF. The CDR3 region has the DNA TGTGCCAGCAGCTTCGGACTAGCGGGAGAGCAGTTCTTC. This chain connects TRBV11-2 to TRBJ2-1; 12 bases align to TRBD2. Losses at the gene ends were 3 bases for V and 10 bases for J; bases not matched to a gene: 1. CDR3 length: 13 amino acids. Germline assignment: CDR1 SGHAT and CDR2 FQNNGV.